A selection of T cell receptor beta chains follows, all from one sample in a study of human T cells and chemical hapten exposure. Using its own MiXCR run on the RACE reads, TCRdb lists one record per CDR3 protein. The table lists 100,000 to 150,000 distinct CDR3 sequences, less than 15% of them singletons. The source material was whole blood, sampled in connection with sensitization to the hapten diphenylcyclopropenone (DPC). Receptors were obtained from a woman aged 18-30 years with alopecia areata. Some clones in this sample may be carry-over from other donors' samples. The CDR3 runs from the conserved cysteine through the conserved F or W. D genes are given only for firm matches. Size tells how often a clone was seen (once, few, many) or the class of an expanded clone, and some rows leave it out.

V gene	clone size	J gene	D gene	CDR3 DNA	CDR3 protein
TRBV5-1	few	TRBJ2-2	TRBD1	TGCGCCAGCAATTGGGACAGGGAGAACACCGGGGAGCTGTTTTTT	CASNWDRENTGELFF
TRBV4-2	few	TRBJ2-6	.	TGTGCCAGCAGCCAAGATCAGGGGGGAGACTTCGGGGCCAACGTCCTGACTTTC	CASSQDQGGDFGANVLTF
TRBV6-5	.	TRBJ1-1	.	TGTGCCAGCAGTTACGGTGGTCGGGCGGACACTGAAGCTTTCTTT	CASSYGGRADTEAFF
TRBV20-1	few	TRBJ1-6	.	TGCAGTGCTAGAGTGTGGCAGCTTAATTCACCCCTCCACTTT	CSARVWQLNSPLHF
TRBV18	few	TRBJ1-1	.	TGTGCCAGCTCACAAAACACTGAAGCTTTCTTT	CASSQNTEAFF
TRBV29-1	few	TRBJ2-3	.	TGCAGCGTTGATTGGCCTATTAGCACAGATACGCAGTATTTT	CSVDWPISTDTQYF
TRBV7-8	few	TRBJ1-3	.	TGTGCCAGCAGATCGCCGGGGGTAAACGGAAACACCATATATTTT	CASRSPGVNGNTIYF
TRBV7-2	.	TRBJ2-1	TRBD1	TGTGCCAGCAAATCTACGACAGGGCACAATGAGCAGTTCTTC	CASKSTTGHNEQFF
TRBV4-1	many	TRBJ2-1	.	TGCGCCAGCAGCCTCGACGGGACCGACTACAATGAGCAGTTCTTC	CASSLDGTDYNEQFF
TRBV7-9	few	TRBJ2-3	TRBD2	TGTGCCAGCAGCCAACTAGCGGGGAGGAAAGATACGCAGTATTTT	CASSQLAGRKDTQYF
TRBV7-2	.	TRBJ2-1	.	TGTGCCAGCAGCTTAGCGACAGGCTTCGACAGAAATTTCGGCGATGAGCAGTTCTTC	CASSLATGFDRNFGDEQFF
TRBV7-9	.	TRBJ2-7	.	TGTGCCAGCAGCGAGAGACAGGATTCCTACGAGCAGTACTTC	CASSERQDSYEQYF
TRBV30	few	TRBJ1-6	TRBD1	TGTGCCTGGAGTGGACAGGGGATTAATTCACCCCTCCACTTT	CAWSGQGINSPLHF
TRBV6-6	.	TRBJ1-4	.	TGTGCCAGCAGTCAAACCGCACAGAATGAAAAACTGTTTTTT	CASSQTAQNEKLFF
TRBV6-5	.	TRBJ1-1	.	TGTGCCAGCAGTTACGGGCGAGACACTGAAGCTTTCTTT	CASSYGRDTEAFF
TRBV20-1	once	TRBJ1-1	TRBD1	TGCAGTGCCCAGCCGGGACAGCCCAACACTGAAGCTTTCTTT	CSAQPGQPNTEAFF
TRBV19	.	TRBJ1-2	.	TGTGCCAGTAGCCACTCACCGACTAACTATGGCTACACCTTC	CASSHSPTNYGYTF
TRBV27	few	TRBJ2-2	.	TGTGCCAGCAGCCAACCCGCGGGACATTCTACCGGGGAGCTGTTTTTT	CASSQPAGHSTGELFF
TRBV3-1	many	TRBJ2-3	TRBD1	TGTGCCAGCAGCCAAGAAGGGGGCCTAACGCAGTATTTT	CASSQEGGLTQYF
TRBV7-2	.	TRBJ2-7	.	TGTGCCAGCAGCTTAATGGTACCCTACGAGCAGTACTTC	CASSLMVPYEQYF
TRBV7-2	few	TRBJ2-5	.	TGTGCCAGCAGCTTAGGGATGGAGACCCAGTACTTC	CASSLGMETQYF
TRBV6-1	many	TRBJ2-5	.	TGTGCCAGCAGAGGAGAGACCCAGTACTTC	CASRGETQYF
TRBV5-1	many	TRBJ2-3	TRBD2	TGCGCCAGCAGGTTACTAGCGTTTACAGATACGCAGTATTTT	CASRLLAFTDTQYF
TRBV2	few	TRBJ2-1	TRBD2	TGTGCCAGCAACCTAGCGGGACCGAATGAGCAGTTCTTC	CASNLAGPNEQFF
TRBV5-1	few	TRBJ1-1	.	TGCGCCAGCAGGCCTCCCGGACAGTTGGAAGCTTTCTTT	CASRPPGQLEAFF
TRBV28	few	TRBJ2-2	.	TGTGCCAGCACCCACACCGGGGAGCTGTTTTTT	CASTHTGELFF
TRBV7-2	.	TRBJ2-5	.	TGTGCCAGCAGCTTGGGGACGCCCGAGGGGACCCAGTACTTC	CASSLGTPEGTQYF
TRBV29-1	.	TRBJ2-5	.	TGCAGCGTTGAAGACTGGGAAGAGACCCAGTACTTC	CSVEDWEETQYF